This TCR beta chain derives from a study of siplizumab effects on memory and regulatory T cells. Study results and limitations: The naive T cell population seemed more diverse than memory cells and seemed a major contributor to the alloresponse.

Assays captured around 92,000 TCR templates per sample. Data came from immunoSEQ multiplex PCR; TCRdb stores just in-frame clones and leaves some out. This sample carries about 57,000 clones, approximately 87% of them seen once, and the ten largest clones take roughly 3.8%. Worth noting for this clone: The antigen remains undetermined.

The sequence came from a human donor in good health. Sequenced sample: memory CD4+ T cells sorted from blood.

CDR3 coding DNA: TGTGCCAGCAGCTTGGGACAGGGGGCGTTCTATGAGCAGTTCTTC. It is translated as CASSLGQGAFYEQFF. The rearrangement links TRBV7-3 to TRBJ2-1, with 12 bases identical to TRBD1. CDR1 and CDR2 from the germline V gene are SGHTA and FQGTGA. This CDR3 is built from 15 residues. With 3 bases clipped from V and 8 bases from J, the junction kept 5 bases outside the gene matches.